This T cell receptor (beta chain) was retrieved from a study of identical twins. TCRdb reprocessed the 5' RACE reads with MiXCR, giving one entry per CDR3 protein. This sample has 1.5 million to 2 million distinct CDR3 sequences, with more than 30% found just once. Trimming shortened V by 3 bases and J by 4 bases, and 19 bases separated the two germline ends. From germline, CDR1 is DFQATT and CDR2 SNEGSKA (reference sequence). The CDR3 runs to 16 residues. The origin of this receptor is a newborn girl in good health. What was sequenced was cord blood. This chain uses TRBV20-1 with TRBJ1-5; D gene uncertain. As DNA, the CDR3 is TGCAGTGCTAGGGACCCACGGGTCTTATTAAATCAGCCCCAGCATTTT. This encodes CSARDPRVLLNQPQHF.